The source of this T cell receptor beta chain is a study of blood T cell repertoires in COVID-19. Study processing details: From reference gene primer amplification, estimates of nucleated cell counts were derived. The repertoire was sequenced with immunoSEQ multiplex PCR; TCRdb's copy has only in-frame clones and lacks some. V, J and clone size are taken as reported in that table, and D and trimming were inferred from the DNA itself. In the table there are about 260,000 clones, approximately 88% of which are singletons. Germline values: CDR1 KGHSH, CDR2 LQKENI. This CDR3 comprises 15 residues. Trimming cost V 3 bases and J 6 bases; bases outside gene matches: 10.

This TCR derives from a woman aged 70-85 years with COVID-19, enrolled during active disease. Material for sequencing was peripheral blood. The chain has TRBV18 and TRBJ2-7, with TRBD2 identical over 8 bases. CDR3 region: CASSPFKGLGVEQYF. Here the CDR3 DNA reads TGTGCCAGCTCACCGTTTAAGGGACTAGGTGTCGAGCAGTACTTC.